This T cell receptor beta chain was profiled in a study of blood T cell repertoires in COVID-19. Study-level information: The study drew acute and convalescent COVID-19 samples from the United States, Italy and Spain.

CDR1 LNHDA and CDR2 SQIVND come from the germline V gene (reference sequence). The CDR3 is 16 amino acids. Germline trimming cut 1 base from V and 5 bases from J; bases unmatched to any gene: 8. Per the authors' pipeline: The assay estimated nucleated cells by amplifying reference gene primers. Produced via immunoSEQ multiplex PCR; TCRdb's table is partial and in-frame only. V and J calls and clone size come straight from that table; D and trimming were deduced from the DNA. The top ten clones hold about 1.5% of a sample with some 120,000 clones, 88% of them seen once. Sequenced: peripheral blood. The receptor's source is a human donor in a cohort sampled during active COVID-19. The V gene is TRBV19, the J gene TRBJ1-5; TRBD1 agrees at 7 bases. For the CDR3, the DNA is TGTGCCAGTAGTATAGGCTGGCCAGGGGGTGATCAGCCCCAGCATTTT. The encoded protein is CASSIGWPGGDQPQHF.